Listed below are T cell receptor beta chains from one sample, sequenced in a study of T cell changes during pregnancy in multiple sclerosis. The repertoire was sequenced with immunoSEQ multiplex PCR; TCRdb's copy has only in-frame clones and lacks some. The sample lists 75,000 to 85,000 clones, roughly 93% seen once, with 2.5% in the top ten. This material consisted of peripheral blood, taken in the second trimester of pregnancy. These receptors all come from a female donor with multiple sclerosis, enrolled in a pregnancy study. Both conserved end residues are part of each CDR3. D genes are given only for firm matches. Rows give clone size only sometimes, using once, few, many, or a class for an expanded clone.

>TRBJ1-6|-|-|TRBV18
CASSPEQGNSPLHF
TGTGCCAGCTCACCGGAACAGGGCAATTCACCCCTCCACTTT
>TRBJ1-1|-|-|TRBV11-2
CASSPTPGGNTEAFF
TGTGCCAGCAGCCCAACCCCCGGAGGGAACACTGAAGCTTTCTTT
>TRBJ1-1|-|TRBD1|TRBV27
CASSTRTGAPEAFF
TGTGCCAGCAGTACGCGGACAGGGGCGCCTGAAGCTTTCTTT
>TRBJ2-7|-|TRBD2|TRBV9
CASSVGGLGVGEQYF
TGTGCCAGCAGCGTAGGAGGACTAGGTGTGGGCGAGCAGTACTTC
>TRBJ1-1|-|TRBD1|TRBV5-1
CASSLAGQGVGTEAFF
TGCGCCAGCAGCTTGGCGGGACAGGGAGTAGGAACTGAAGCTTTCTTT
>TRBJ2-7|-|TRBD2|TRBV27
CASSFSGYGRSLYEQYF
TGTGCCAGCAGTTTTTCGGGATACGGGAGGTCCCTCTACGAGCAGTACTTC
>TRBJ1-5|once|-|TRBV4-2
CASSQPTLGGSNQPQHF
TGTGCCAGCAGCCAACCAACCTTAGGGGGTAGCAATCAGCCCCAGCATTTT
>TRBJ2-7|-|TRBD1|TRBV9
CASSVGTGGSSYEQYF
TGTGCCAGCAGCGTAGGGACAGGGGGGAGCTCCTACGAGCAGTACTTC
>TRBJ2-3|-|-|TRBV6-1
CASSGLGPKDTQYF
TGTGCCAGCAGCGGCCTTGGGCCCAAGGATACGCAGTATTTT
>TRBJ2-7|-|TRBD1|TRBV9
CASSLQTGYEQYF
TGTGCCAGCAGCTTACAGACAGGGTACGAGCAGTACTTC
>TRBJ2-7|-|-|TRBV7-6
CASSLDLRSSSYEQYF
TGTGCCAGCAGCTTAGATCTAAGGTCTAGCTCCTACGAGCAGTACTTC
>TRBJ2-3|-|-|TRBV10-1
CASSEARGRTDTQYF
TGCGCCAGCAGTGAGGCGCGGGGGCGCACAGATACGCAGTATTTT
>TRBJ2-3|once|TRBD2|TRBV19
CASSERGADTQYF
TGTGCCAGTAGCGAGCGGGGGGCAGATACGCAGTATTTT
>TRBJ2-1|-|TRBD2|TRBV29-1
CSVFVGLAGGSSYNEQFF
TGCAGCGTTTTTGTCGGGCTAGCGGGGGGGAGCTCCTACAATGAGCAGTTCTTC
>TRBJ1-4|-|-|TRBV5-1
CASSFGDRLEKLFF
TGCGCCAGCAGCTTTGGAGACAGATTAGAAAAACTGTTTTTT
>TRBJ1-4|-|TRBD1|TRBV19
CASSISGTGAAGEKLFF
TGTGCCAGTAGTATATCCGGGACAGGGGCCGCAGGTGAAAAACTGTTTTTT
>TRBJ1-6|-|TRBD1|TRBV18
CASSPTRQGELGSPLHF
TGTGCCAGCTCACCTACTCGACAGGGGGAATTGGGTTCACCCCTCCACTTT
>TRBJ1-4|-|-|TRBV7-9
CASSLTAGNEKLFF
TGTGCCAGCAGCCTTACAGCGGGGAATGAAAAACTGTTTTTT
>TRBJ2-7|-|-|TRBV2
CASVPGSSYEQYF
TGTGCCAGCGTCCCGGGGTCGTCCTACGAGCAGTACTTC
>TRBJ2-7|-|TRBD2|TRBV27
CATSLILAGGPREQYF
TGTGCCACATCACTGATCCTAGCGGGAGGGCCGAGAGAGCAGTACTTC
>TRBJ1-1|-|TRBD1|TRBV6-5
CASSQTGGGGTEAFF
TGTGCCAGCAGTCAAACAGGGGGCGGGGGTACTGAAGCTTTCTTT
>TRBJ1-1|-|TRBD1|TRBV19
CAAGQGLNTEAFF
TGTGCAGCGGGACAGGGTTTGAACACTGAAGCTTTCTTT
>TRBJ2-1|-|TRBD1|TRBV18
CASSLLGTAYNEQFF
TGTGCCAGCTCACTGCTCGGGACAGCCTACAATGAGCAGTTCTTC
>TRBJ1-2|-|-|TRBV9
CASSVGRGANYGYTF
TGTGCCAGCAGCGTGGGGCGGGGGGCAAATTATGGCTACACCTTC
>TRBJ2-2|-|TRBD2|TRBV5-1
CASSLTSTAYVELFF
TGCGCCAGCAGTTTGACTAGCACCGCTTATGTGGAGCTGTTTTTT
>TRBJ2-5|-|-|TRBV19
CASSIGLARETQYF
TGTGCCAGTAGTATAGGGCTAGCGAGAGAGACCCAGTACTTC
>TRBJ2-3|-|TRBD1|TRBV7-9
CASSLTGPDTQYF
TGTGCCAGCAGCTTGACAGGGCCAGATACGCAGTATTTT
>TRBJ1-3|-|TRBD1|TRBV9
CASSHSPGRDSSGNTIYF
TGTGCCAGCAGCCACTCCCCCGGAAGGGACAGCTCTGGAAACACCATATATTTT